This record concerns one T cell receptor beta chain sequence. Its antigen is still unknown. The sample is drawn from a study of human thymus T cells. General study findings and limits: V and J gene usage appeared biased in thymic and blood repertoires. What related research reported was that thymic repertoires overlapped highly among unrelated individuals.

Thymic tissue was derived from resections collected during corrective heart surgery. Having corrective surgery for congenital heart defects, healthy Finnish infants were the ones who donated. This table comes from immunoSEQ multiplex PCR, and its TCRdb copy is limited to in-frame clones, with some not included. This repertoire shows tens of thousands of clones, 90% to 95% found once; its top ten account for 0.03% to 0.035%. In germline, CDR1 is SGHAT, CDR2 FQNNGV. V was cut by 1 base and J by 5 bases, with 12 bases left in between. This CDR3 spans 14 amino acids. V and J are TRBV11-2 and TRBJ2-7; D remains ambiguous. The sequenced sample consisted of thymus tissue. The receptor comes from a girl in the first two years of life with a congenital heart defect but otherwise immunologically healthy. CDR3 sequence: CASSLVALPHEQYF. The CDR3 coding sequence is TGTGCCAGCAGCTTAGTGGCTCTGCCCCACGAGCAGTACTTC. The full variable domain, in which reference TRBV11-2 and TRBJ2-7 provide the parts outside the CDR3, is EAGVAQSPRYKIIEKRQSVAFWCNPISGHATLYWYQQILGQGPKLLIQFQNNGVVDDSQLPKDRFSAERLKGVDSTLKIQPAKLEDSAVYLCASSLVALPHEQYFGPGTRLTVT.